This paragraph covers one TCR beta chain sequence. Its antigen is unknown. The data were taken from a study of T-cell memory formation after mild COVID-19. In germline, CDR1 is SGHTA, CDR2 FQGNSA. This CDR3 comprises 13 residues. Trimming stripped 1 base from V and 3 bases from J, with 6 bases between. Points from the study as a whole: That cross-reactive memory joined was suggested by some responding clones appearing in pre-infection memory. Mostly located in CM and EM were contracting CD4+ clones, with contracting CD8+ clones located in EMRA.

TCRalpha and TCRbeta libraries used 5'RACE with constant-segment primers and UMIs. From the 5' RACE reads, TCRdb called clonotypes with MiXCR, one entry per CDR3 protein. The sample consists of 450,000 to 700,000 distinct CDR3 sequences, about 20% of them appearing once. The sequenced sample was PBMCs or a T cell subset sorted from them (not recorded which). The origin of this receptor is an adult woman who had mild COVID-19 (a few samples of this study predate the infection). Cell type and time point are not known. J is TRBJ1-1 and V is TRBV7-2; D not resolved. CDR3 DNA sequence: TGTGCCAGCAGCTTAGTGAGGTACACTGAAGCTTTCTTT. It encodes CASSLVRYTEAFF.